This T cell receptor (beta chain) was recorded in a study of blood T cell repertoires in COVID-19. Whole-study context: There were acute and convalescent COVID-19 samples, and they came from the United States, Italy and Spain. Sources were T cells, B-cell-depleted T cells, or PBMCs; the material itself was cDNA or gDNA.

Study processing details: Researchers report that nucleated cell counts were estimated from reference gene primer amplification. Using immunoSEQ multiplex PCR, the repertoire was profiled, and TCRdb retains in-frame clones only, with some absent. V, J and clone size are taken as reported in that table, and D and trimming were inferred from the DNA itself. The sample has about 5,000 clones, approximately 71% seen once. The CDR3 consists of 15 residues. V lost 4 bases, J lost 0 bases, and 3 bases stayed unmatched. Germline CDR1 LGHNA, CDR2 YSLEER. This chain connects TRBV4-3 to TRBJ1-2; 9 bases are a match to TRBD1. The receptor comes from a human donor in a cohort sampled during active COVID-19. The sample taken for sequencing was peripheral blood. The CDR3 DNA reads TGCGCCAGCAGCCTACAGGGGGCGCCTAACTATGGCTACACCTTC. It encodes CASSLQGAPNYGYTF.